These 18 T cell receptor beta chains were all obtained from the same sample, sequenced in a study of T cell changes during pregnancy in multiple sclerosis. Produced via immunoSEQ multiplex PCR; TCRdb's table is partial and in-frame only. The sample lists under 15,000 clones; around 88% were seen once. The source was CD8+ T cells from peripheral blood mononuclear cells, collected in the second trimester of pregnancy. These receptors all come from a female donor in good health, enrolled as a control in a pregnancy study.

The table lists this clone with a count of one. The chain employs TRBV7-8 and TRBJ1-1, with 8 bases aligning to TRBD1. CDR1 SGHVS and CDR2 FQNEAQ come from the germline V gene. Trimming took 5 bases from V and 3 from J; bases not matched to a gene: 8. This CDR3 comprises 15 residues. The CDR3 sequence is CASSIYRGGDTEAFF. CDR3 DNA: TGTGCCAGCAGCATATACAGGGGGGGTGACACTGAAGCTTTCTTT.

The chain employs TRBV13 and TRBJ1-4; no clear D gene. Per germline, CDR1 PRHDT and CDR2 FYEKMQ (reference sequence). The CDR3 is 15 residues long. Trimming shortened V by 0 bases and J by 1 base, and 6 bases separated the two germline ends. The CDR3 spells CASSLGAGTNEKLFF. In nucleotides, the CDR3 is TGTGCCAGCAGCTTAGGCGCGGGAACTAATGAAAAACTGTTTTTT.

This rearrangement joins TRBV7-6 to TRBJ1-3, with D uncertain. The CDR3 totals 15 residues. In germline, CDR1 is SGHVS, CDR2 FNYEAQ. V lost 1 base and J lost 6, with 13 bases in between. CDR3 sequence: CASSLEAAVVNTIYF. CDR3 in DNA: TGTGCCAGCAGCTTAGAAGCGGCGGTAGTAAACACCATATATTTT.

The rearrangement uses TRBV27 and TRBJ1-6; TRBD1 matches at 7 bases. Looked up from germline, CDR1 is MNHEY and CDR2 is SMNVEV (reference sequence). This CDR3 contains 13 residues. The V segment lost 8 bases and the J segment 9 bases; nucleotides outside the gene matches: 7. The CDR3 DNA reads as TGTGCCAGCGGCCTTCAGGGGGGTTCACCCCTCCACTTT. Translating gives CASGLQGGSPLHF.

The CDR3 bases are TGTGCCAGCAGTGATTGGGCCGAGTCCTATGAGCAGTTCTTC. Protein sequence: CASSDWAESYEQFF. This rearrangement joins TRBV6-1 to TRBJ2-1, with unresolved D. Germline CDR1 and CDR2: MNHNS and SASEGT. Trimming shortened V by 3 bases and J by 8 bases, and 14 bases separated the two germline ends. CDR3 length equals 14 residues.

There are a few counts of this clone. The chain recombines TRBV6-4 with TRBJ2-3; TRBD2 aligns across 12 bases. CDR3 length equals 15 residues. The V and J ends lost 8 bases and 6 bases, in that order; junction bases with no gene match: 9. Germline V gives CDR1 MRHNA, CDR2 SNTAGT. The DNA for the CDR3 is TGTGCCAGCTCGCCTAGCGGGGGGGCGAGCGATACGCAGTATTTT. This encodes CASSPSGGASDTQYF.

CDR3: CASSEIAPSTDTQYF. The CDR3 coding sequence is TGTGCCTCTTCGGAAATAGCGCCGAGCACAGATACGCAGTATTTT. The gene calls are TRBV28 and TRBJ2-3, with D possibly TRBD2 on 5 matching bases. The CDR3 extends over 15 amino acids. Trimming pared 11 bases from V and 0 bases from J, leaving 18 bases between. Germline V gives CDR1 MDHEN, CDR2 SYDVKM.

The chain combines TRBV6-5 with TRBJ1-4; maybe TRBD1 (6 bases). Between the trimmed V and J ends, which lost 4 bases and 2 bases, there was a span of 11 bases. The CDR3 loop spans 15 amino acids. Per the germline V gene, CDR1 is MNHEY and CDR2 is SVGAGI. CDR3 bases: TGTGCCAGCAGTTCAACAGGGTCCACTAATGAAAAACTGTTTTTT. The encoded protein is CASSSTGSTNEKLFF.

This sequence joins TRBV4-3 and TRBJ2-7, with 9 bases fitting TRBD1. Per germline, CDR1 LGHNA and CDR2 YSLEER. The CDR3 length is 16 residues. Germline trimming cut 1 base from V and 5 bases from J; bases unmatched to any gene: 9. CDR3 region: CASSQVPSGQGHEQYF. Here the CDR3 DNA reads TGCGCCAGCAGCCAAGTACCCTCGGGACAGGGCCACGAGCAGTACTTC.

V usage is TRBV5-6 and J usage is TRBJ2-7; the D gene is possibly TRBD2 (6 bases). V was trimmed by 4 bases and J by 2 bases, leaving 13 bases between them. CDR1 and CDR2 from the germline V gene are SGHDT and YYEEEE. This CDR3 comprises 14 residues. Written as DNA, the CDR3 is TGTGCCAGCAGCCTACGGGAGCGGACCTACGAGCAGTACTTC. Protein: CASSLRERTYEQYF.

The chain links TRBV28 to TRBJ2-7; D may be TRBD1 (5 bases). The CDR3 sequence is 13 residues long. The ends were cut back, 6 bases at V and 6 bases at J, with 15 bases in the middle. Germline V CDR1 and CDR2: MDHEN, SYDVKM. This CDR3 is CASRKLTGSEQYF. CDR3 DNA: TGTGCCAGCAGGAAACTTACAGGAAGCGAGCAGTACTTC.

This clone was counted between two and nine times. The V and J genes are TRBV19 and TRBJ2-1; TRBD2 agrees at 9 bases. V was clipped by 6 bases and J by 4 bases; unmatched bases: 7. CDR1 and CDR2 (germline): LNHDA, SQIVND (reference sequence). This CDR3 is 15 amino acids long. CDR3: CASSLTSGDYNEQFF. CDR3 DNA sequence: TGTGCCAGTAGCCTGACTAGCGGAGATTACAATGAGCAGTTCTTC. The full variable domain, completed using reference TRBV19 and TRBJ2-1, is DGGITQSPKYLFRKEGQNVTLSCEQNLNHDAMYWYRQDPGQGLRLIYYSQIVNDFQKGDIAEGYSVSREKKESFPLTVTSAQKNPTAFYLCASSLTSGDYNEQFFGPGTRLTVL.

This chain uses TRBV5-6 with TRBJ2-5, with TRBD1 matching 9 bases. V shed 1 base and J 3 bases; nucleotides not matched to a gene: 10. There are 17 residues in the CDR3. CDR1 and CDR2 (germline): SGHDT, YYEEEE. Here the CDR3 DNA reads TGTGCCAGCAGCTTGCCCAACCCCGGGACAGGGAAAGAGACCCAGTACTTC. This translates into CASSLPNPGTGKETQYF.

This clone was detected once. This sequence joins TRBV6-4 and TRBJ2-6, with D tentatively TRBD2 (5 bases). V was cut by 2 bases and J by 1 base, with 9 bases left in between. Germline V gives CDR1 MRHNA, CDR2 SNTAGT. The CDR3 length is 16 residues. The CDR3 loop is CASSDDRGSGANVLTF. The CDR3 DNA is TGTGCCAGCAGTGACGACCGGGGTTCTGGGGCCAACGTCCTGACTTTC.

This chain joins TRBV16 and TRBJ1-1, with D possibly matching TRBD1 (6 bases). V gave up 3 bases and J gave up 0 bases, with 11 bases separating them. The CDR3 spans 15 residues. Germline V CDR1 and CDR2: KGHSY, FQNENV. CDR3 sequence: CASSQVQGMNTEAFF. Here the CDR3 DNA reads TGTGCCAGCAGCCAGGTACAGGGTATGAACACTGAAGCTTTCTTT.

This clone has just one count. This rearrangement joins TRBV29-1 to TRBJ2-1, with TRBD2 identical over 7 bases. The CDR3 is 15 residues long. After removal of 0 bases from V and 3 bases from J, the junction contained 5 bases not matched to a gene. Germline assignment: CDR1 SQVTM and CDR2 ANQGSEA. The CDR3 DNA reads as TGCAGCGTTGAAGATATTCGCGGGGGCTACAATGAGCAGTTCTTC. It is translated as CSVEDIRGGYNEQFF.

The rearrangement links TRBV5-1 to TRBJ2-1, with 8 nucleotides matching TRBD2. The CDR3 runs 17 residues. The V segment lost 4 bases and the J segment 7 bases; nucleotides outside the gene matches: 16. The V gene's germline CDR1 is SGHRS and CDR2 YFSETQ. The CDR3, as DNA: TGCGCCAGCAGCATGGCCCCGGGACTAGTAATACGGAATGAGCAGTTCTTC. This gives the protein CASSMAPGLVIRNEQFF.

The chain carries TRBV14 and TRBJ1-2; D unclear. CDR1 is SGHDN, CDR2 FVKESK, per germline. Trimming removed 1 base from V and 1 base from J, with 10 bases in between. The CDR3 spans 15 residues. The CDR3 region has the DNA TGTGCCAGCAGCCAAGCAGTCCGGGGTAACTATGGCTACACCTTC. Encoded protein: CASSQAVRGNYGYTF.